What follows are 26 T cell receptor beta chains derived from one specimen sequenced in a study of T cell repertoires in aging, cancer and after chemotherapy. The template was genomic DNA from peripheral blood, not RNA. Rearranged V-D-J TRB sequences were amplified with a mixed TRB-A/B primer pool. TCRdb fed the multiplex PCR reads into MiXCR, producing one record per CDR3 protein. Among roughly 2,300 distinct CDR3 sequences, 25% were seen once, and the ten largest hold 18%. The sequenced sample consisted of blood. The source is a human donor with a solid tumor.

The chain joins TRBV19 to TRBJ2-7; 9 bases map to TRBD2. Germline-derived CDR1 and CDR2 are LNHDA and SQIVND (reference sequence). CDR3 length: 14 amino acids. The V and J ends lost 3 bases and 3 bases, in that order; junction bases with no gene match: 3. This CDR3 is CASSISSGGYEQYF. CDR3 nucleotides: TGTGCCAGTAGTATTAGTAGCGGGGGCTACGAGCAGTACTTC.

Judged by abundance, this clonotype is large (0.1 to 1%). V and J are TRBV6-6 and TRBJ1-2, with 7 bases aligning to TRBD1. CDR3 length: 14 amino acids. Unmatched junction bases numbered 7, after V lost 5 bases and J lost 4 bases. The germline CDR1 and CDR2 sequences are MNHNY and SVGAGI (reference sequence). CDR3: CASSLYGQVYGYTF. The CDR3 bases are TGTGCCAGCAGTCTCTACGGACAGGTCTATGGCTACACCTTC.

This clonotype counts as medium-sized (0.01 to 0.1%). The genes are TRBV19 and TRBJ2-4, with D unresolved. The CDR3 is made up of 16 amino acids. V lost 1 base to trimming and J lost 3 bases, with 13 bases between them. Per germline, CDR1 LNHDA and CDR2 SQIVND (reference sequence). The CDR3 nucleotides are TGTGCCAGTAGTATAGTTCCCCTGATGGGCAAAAACATTCAGTACTTC. It codes for CASSIVPLMGKNIQYF.

The chain is built from TRBV7-2 and TRBJ2-5; D ambiguous. The germline CDR1 and CDR2 sequences are SGHTA and FQGNSA. Trimming left V 3 bases short and J 3 bases short, with 11 bases between. The CDR3 contains 14 residues. The CDR3 protein is CASSLNGGKETQYF. The CDR3 DNA follows: TGTGCCAGCAGCTTGAATGGCGGCAAAGAGACCCAGTACTTC.

This clonotype is medium-sized within its sample. The chain joins TRBV6-5 to TRBJ1-1, with D uncertain. Trimming removed 5 bases at V and 0 bases at J, with 10 bases between. Germline CDR1 MNHEY, CDR2 SVGAGI. There are 14 residues in the CDR3. The CDR3 is CASSGGLLNTEAFF. Here the CDR3 DNA reads TGTGCCAGCAGTGGCGGCCTGCTGAACACTGAAGCTTTCTTT.

The gene calls are TRBV19 and TRBJ2-3, with a possible D match to TRBD2 (7 bases). The CDR3 contains 13 residues. Germline V gene data show CDR1 as LNHDA and CDR2 as SQIVND (reference sequence). The ends were cut back, 3 bases at V and 8 bases at J, with 12 bases in the middle. CDR3 amino acids: CASSMEGGSTQYF. The CDR3 nucleotides read TGTGCCAGTAGTATGGAGGGGGGGAGTACGCAGTATTTT.

With respect to this clonotype: A much larger clone is a single base away; this may be a read error. CDR3 sequence reads: CANSLNRDNQPQHF. The CDR3 DNA follows: TGTGCCAACAGCTTGAACAGGGACAATCAGCCCCAGCATTTT. This rearrangement joins TRBV5-6 to TRBJ1-5; D is perhaps TRBD1 (6 bases). Germline V gene sequence: CDR1 SGHDT, CDR2 YYEEEE. The CDR3 has 14 amino acids.

Comment on this clonotype: Since a much larger clone is just one base distant, this may be a read error. The chain links TRBV6-2 or TRBV6-3 to TRBJ2-7; D may be TRBD1 or TRBD2 (5 bases each). CDR1 and CDR2 from the germline V gene are MNHEY and SVGEGT. This CDR3 region has 16 residues. The ends were cut back, 2 bases at V and 0 bases at J, with 14 bases in the middle. CDR3 region: CASSYGGGSSSYEQYF. CDR3 DNA sequence: TGTGCCAGCAGTTACGGGGGTGGGTCTAGCTCCTACGAGCAGTACTTC.

This clonotype is categorized as medium-sized. This rearrangement joins TRBV6-1 to TRBJ1-2; 8 nucleotides agree with TRBD1. CDR1 MNHNS and CDR2 SASEGT come from the germline V gene. The CDR3 is 15 amino acids. Trimming cost V 1 base and J 4 bases; bases outside gene matches: 5. CDR3 amino acids: CASSEGAGGTYGYTF. For the CDR3, the DNA is TGTGCCAGCAGTGAAGGGGCAGGGGGCACCTATGGCTACACCTTC.

This chain joins TRBV10-3 and TRBJ2-7; 11 positions match TRBD2. Germline V lookup: CDR1 ENHRY, CDR2 SYGVKD. The ends lost 0 bases at V and 5 bases at J; junction bases unmatched: 0. CDR3 length: 14 residues. CDR3 loop: CAISESLAGDEQYV. CDR3 bases: TGTGCCATCAGTGAGTCACTAGCGGGAGACGAGCAGTACGTC.

This rearrangement joins TRBV5-4 to TRBJ2-2; 13 bases fit TRBD2. The trim removed 5 bases at V and 9 bases at J, leaving 1 base unmatched. This CDR3 is 13 amino acids long. In germline, CDR1 is SGHNT, CDR2 YYREEE (reference sequence). The CDR3 protein is CASRGLAGRELFF. In nucleotides, the CDR3 is TGTGCCAGCAGGGGACTAGCGGGAAGGGAGCTGTTTTTT.

The J gene is TRBJ1-1, the V gene TRBV6-4; D is possibly TRBD1 (6 bases). The CDR3 spans 15 residues. Per the germline V gene, CDR1 is MRHNA and CDR2 is SNTAGT. V lost 4 bases to trimming and J lost 0 bases, with 12 bases between them. The DNA for the CDR3 is TGTGCCAGCAGTGGGGGGGGGGCGTTGAACACTGAAGCTTTCTTT. This codes for CASSGGGALNTEAFF.

Notes on this clonotype: This could be a read error, since a much larger clone is one nucleotide away. The gene calls are TRBV4-3 and TRBJ2-1, with unresolved D. This CDR3 is built from 19 residues. From germline, CDR1 is LGHNA and CDR2 YSLEER. The CDR3 reads CASSQVLHLRVEVYNEQFF. CDR3 coding DNA: TGTGCCAGCAGCCAAGTTCTTCACCTACGGGTAGAGGTCTACAATGAGCAGTTCTTC.

V is TRBV5-1 and J is TRBJ2-2, with a possible D match to TRBD2 (7 bases). The ends were cut back, 6 bases at V and 5 bases at J, with 20 bases in the middle. Germline assignment: CDR1 SGHRS and CDR2 YFSETQ. The CDR3 totals 16 residues. Here the CDR3 reads CASTTAPAGATGELFF. The CDR3 bases are TGCGCCAGCACCACGGCCCCCGCGGGGGCGACCGGGGAGCTGTTTTTT.

This CDR3 reads CSATTSGRLADTQYF. Written as DNA, the CDR3 is TGCAGTGCTACGACTAGCGGGAGATTGGCAGATACGCAGTATTTT. This rearrangement joins TRBV20-1 to TRBJ2-3, with TRBD2 identical over 12 bases. CDR3 length equals 15 residues. In germline, CDR1 is DFQATT, CDR2 SNEGSKA (reference sequence). J was trimmed by 4 bases and V by 4 bases; bases with no gene match: 6.

The gene calls are TRBV20-1 and TRBJ1-1; TRBD1 is a possible D gene (5 bases). V lost 5 bases and J 3 bases, leaving 10 bases between the germline ends. CDR3 length: 12 residues. Germline V gene data show CDR1 as DFQATT and CDR2 as SNEGSKA (reference sequence). CDR3 amino acids: CSAQIRDTEAFF. DNA of the CDR3: TGCAGTGCTCAGATCAGGGACACTGAAGCTTTCTTT.

This clonotype is medium-sized (0.01 to 0.1%) within its sample. The V call is TRBV7-2, the J call TRBJ2-7; no definite D call. CDR1 SGHTA and CDR2 FQGNSA come from the germline V gene. The CDR3 consists of 14 residues. Trimming removed 1 base at V and 2 bases at J, with 9 bases between. CDR3 in amino acids: CASSLGLSAYEQYF. The CDR3 bases are TGTGCCAGCAGCTTAGGACTGTCTGCCTACGAGCAGTACTTC.

This clonotype is medium-sized within its sample. This sequence joins TRBV27 and TRBJ1-6; D unclear. Germline-derived CDR1 and CDR2 are MNHEY and SMNVEV (reference sequence). This CDR3 has 12 residues. Trimming pared 5 bases from V and 9 bases from J, leaving 8 bases between. CDR3 in amino acids: CASSRVGSPLHF. CDR3 DNA: TGTGCCAGCAGTCGAGTGGGTTCACCCCTCCACTTT.

Within the sample, this clonotype is medium-sized. The CDR3 nucleotides read TGTGCCAGCAGGACTAGCGCTTCCACAGATACGCAGTATTTT. As protein: CASRTSASTDTQYF. V is TRBV6-5 and J is TRBJ2-3; 8 nucleotides agree with TRBD2. The CDR3 has 14 residues. Losses at the gene ends were 6 bases for V and 2 bases for J; bases not matched to a gene: 4. Per germline, CDR1 MNHEY and CDR2 SVGAGI.

This clonotype has more than one count but fewer than ten. V and J are TRBV20-1 and TRBJ1-2; D remains ambiguous. This CDR3 contains 12 residues. V lost 2 bases, J lost 1 base, and 5 bases lay in between. In germline, CDR1 is DFQATT, CDR2 SNEGSKA (reference sequence). CDR3: CSARQSNYGYTF. CDR3 bases: TGCAGTGCTAGACAGAGTAACTATGGCTACACCTTC.

This clonotype is medium-sized within its sample. The chain joins TRBV12-3 or TRBV12-4 to TRBJ2-1; the D gene is possibly TRBD2 (6 bases). Trimming shortened V by 1 base and J by 7 bases, and 14 bases separated the two germline ends. The CDR3 is 15 amino acids. The CDR3 sequence: CASSLVGTRGNEQFF. DNA of the CDR3: TGTGCCAGCAGTTTAGTGGGGACTCGCGGGAATGAGCAGTTCTTC.

This chain uses TRBV11-1 with TRBJ2-3; 7 nucleotides align to TRBD1. CDR1 is SGHAT and CDR2 is FQDESV in the germline V gene (reference sequence). This CDR3 is 15 amino acids long. Trimming cost V 5 bases and J 4 bases; bases outside gene matches: 9. This chain's CDR3 is CASSNAGTVSDTQYF. The CDR3 nucleotides are TGTGCCAGCAGCAATGCCGGGACAGTCTCAGATACGCAGTATTTT.

This chain uses TRBV20-1 with TRBJ2-3; TRBD2 aligns across 7 bases. V was pared by 5 bases and J by 7 bases, with 12 bases of the junction left unmatched. Per germline, CDR1 DFQATT and CDR2 SNEGSKA (reference sequence). The CDR3 sequence is 14 residues long. In DNA, the CDR3 is TGCAGTGCTCCTCTAGTGGGAGGGCCGAATACGCAGTATTTT. This gives the protein CSAPLVGGPNTQYF.

Points on this clonotype: With a much larger clone just one base away, this may be a read error. This chain links TRBV18 with TRBJ1-1; D uncertain. Germline CDR1 is KGHSH and CDR2 is LQKENI. This CDR3 is built from 13 residues. This CDR3 reads CTSSPTGSTEAFF. In nucleotides, the CDR3 is TGTACCAGCTCCCCAACGGGTTCCACTGAAGCTTTCTTT.

This clonotype qualifies as medium-sized (0.01 to 0.1%). The chain couples TRBV6-5 to TRBJ1-2; D is possibly TRBD1 (6 bases). The length of the CDR3 is 17 residues. In germline, CDR1 is MNHEY, CDR2 SVGAGI. Trimming stripped 1 base from V and 2 bases from J, with 17 bases between. The CDR3 loop is CASSYYQPGHPNYGYTF. CDR3 coding DNA: TGTGCCAGCAGTTACTACCAACCGGGACATCCAAACTATGGCTACACCTTC.

This clonotype counts as medium-sized (0.01 to 0.1%). The J gene is TRBJ1-5, the V gene TRBV6-4; D call uncertain. The CDR3 spans 13 residues. Germline lookup yields CDR1 MRHNA and CDR2 SNTAGT. The V end was cut by 3 bases, the J end by 0 bases, with 3 bases between. The CDR3, as DNA: TGTGCCAGCAGTGAGGCTAGCAATCAGCCCCAGCATTTT. Translating gives CASSEASNQPQHF.